These 18 T cell receptor beta chains were sequenced from one sample in a study of blood T cell repertoires in COVID-19. Sequencing was performed with immunoSEQ multiplex PCR; in TCRdb, only in-frame clones are kept and a portion is missing. This table holds about 300,000 clones, 86% found once. Material for sequencing was peripheral blood. The receptors come from a woman aged 45-59 years with acute or convalescent COVID-19.

The chain carries TRBV29-1 and TRBJ2-1; 8 bases agree with TRBD1. CDR3 length: 14 residues. The V gene's germline CDR1 is SQVTM and CDR2 ANQGSEA. The V and J ends lost 2 bases and 4 bases, in that order; junction bases with no gene match: 4. The CDR3 protein is CSVERDRTYNEQFF. The DNA for the CDR3 is TGCAGCGTTGAAAGGGACAGGACATACAATGAGCAGTTCTTC.

This chain connects TRBV5-1 to TRBJ1-4; D is undetermined. The CDR3 loop spans 16 amino acids. The germline V gene encodes CDR1 SGHRS and CDR2 YFSETQ. Trimming pared 4 bases from V and 3 bases from J, leaving 16 bases between. In DNA form, the CDR3 reads TGCGCCAGCAGCCCCTATTTAGGAGGGTCTAATGAAAAACTGTTTTTT. This translates into CASSPYLGGSNEKLFF.

The chain couples TRBV6-5 to TRBJ1-2; possible D gene TRBD1, 5 bases. Germline CDR1 is MNHEY and CDR2 is SVGAGI. Trimming removed 0 bases from V and 7 bases from J, with 9 bases in between. There are 13 residues in the CDR3. CDR3 nucleotide sequence: TGTGCCAGCAGTTACTCGATCGGGGGTGGCTACACCTTC. Translating gives CASSYSIGGGYTF.

The gene calls are TRBV28 and TRBJ1-1; no firm D call. Germline V lookup: CDR1 MDHEN, CDR2 SYDVKM. V was trimmed by 3 bases and J by 11 bases, leaving 10 bases between them. The CDR3 covers 11 residues. CDR3 in amino acids: CASSFDNFAFF. CDR3 nucleotides: TGTGCCAGCAGTTTCGACAATTTCGCTTTCTTT.

The V gene is TRBV18, the J gene TRBJ2-7; D may be TRBD1 (7 bases). The CDR3 is 16 residues long. Trimming left V 0 bases short and J 3 bases short, with 15 bases between. Germline V gene lookup returns CDR1 KGHSH and CDR2 LQKENI. In DNA form, the CDR3 reads TGTGCCAGCTCACCACCGAGCAACAGGGGAGGCTACGAGCAGTACTTC. It encodes CASSPPSNRGGYEQYF.

The chain combines TRBV5-4 with TRBJ2-3, with 10 bases that match TRBD2. V shed 0 bases, J shed 2 bases, and the junction held 3 bases outside the gene matches. CDR3 length equals 16 residues. From germline, CDR1 is SGHNT and CDR2 YYREEE (reference sequence). CDR3 amino acids: CASSLGGLAATDTQYF. CDR3 in DNA: TGTGCCAGCAGCTTGGGAGGACTAGCGGCCACAGATACGCAGTATTTT.

The chain couples TRBV28 to TRBJ1-1; a weak D match, TRBD1 (6 bases). CDR3 length: 14 amino acids. V was cut by 4 bases and J by 1 base, with 10 bases left in between. Germline lookup yields CDR1 MDHEN and CDR2 SYDVKM. The CDR3 nucleotides read TGTGCCAGCAGTTCTGGACAGTCGAACACTGAAGCTTTCTTT. The encoded protein is CASSSGQSNTEAFF. The complete variable domain, with remaining parts taken from reference TRBV28 and TRBJ1-1, reads DVKVTQSSRYLVKRTGEKVFLECVQDMDHENMFWYRQDPGLGLRLIYFSYDVKMKEKGDIPEGYSVSREKKERFSLILESASTNQTSMYLCASSSGQSNTEAFFGQGTRLTVV.

V usage is TRBV6-4 and J usage is TRBJ1-5; D is perhaps TRBD1 (5 bases). Per the germline V gene, CDR1 is MRHNA and CDR2 is SNTAGT. V lost 6 bases, J lost 8 bases, and 14 bases lay in between. The CDR3 is 13 amino acids. In DNA form, the CDR3 reads TGTGCCAGCAGGAAGACAGATTTTGAGCCCCAGCATTTT. Residues: CASRKTDFEPQHF.

This clone turned up a few times. This chain joins TRBV2 and TRBJ2-7, with TRBD2 identical over 12 bases. Germline trimming cut 8 bases from V and 1 base from J; bases unmatched to any gene: 9. This CDR3 is built from 16 residues. Germline CDR1 SNHLY, CDR2 FYNNEI. In nucleotides, the CDR3 is TGTGCCAGCGGGACTAGCGGGCTCTGGGCTTCCTACGAGCAGTACTTC. It codes for CASGTSGLWASYEQYF.

The chain employs TRBV30 and TRBJ1-5, with TRBD1 identical over 8 bases. The germline CDR1 and CDR2 sequences are GTSNPN and SVGIG (reference sequence). This CDR3 has 16 residues. Losses at the gene ends were 2 bases for V and 3 bases for J; bases not matched to a gene: 9. This CDR3 is CAWSRQGINFNQPQHF. The DNA of the CDR3 is TGTGCCTGGAGTAGACAGGGGATAAACTTCAATCAGCCCCAGCATTTT.

Details on this clone: Other DNA sequences within the sample encode an identical CDR3. DNA of the CDR3: TGTGCCAGCAGCTTTTCAATGAACACTGAAGCTTTCTTT. This encodes CASSFSMNTEAFF. The V gene is TRBV7-9, the J gene TRBJ1-1, with D uncertain. The CDR3 runs to 13 residues. The germline CDR1 and CDR2 sequences are SEHNR and FQNEAQ (reference sequence). Trimming stripped 3 bases from V and 0 bases from J, with 5 bases between.

This clone has just one count. The rearrangement links TRBV7-9 to TRBJ2-2; 9 bases are shared with TRBD1. With 4 bases clipped from V and 5 bases from J, the junction kept 5 bases outside the gene matches. CDR3 size: 15 residues. Germline-derived CDR1 and CDR2 are SEHNR and FQNEAQ (reference sequence). The chain's CDR3 is CASSSGQGRTGELFF. The CDR3 DNA reads as TGTGCCAGCAGCTCAGGACAGGGGAGGACCGGGGAGCTGTTTTTT.

The chain joins TRBV7-3 to TRBJ1-2; the D gene is possibly TRBD1 (5 bases). V was shortened by 5 bases and J by 1 base, with 23 bases between the two germline ends. The germline CDR1 and CDR2 sequences are SGHTA and FQGTGA. This CDR3 region has 18 residues. The CDR3 spells CASSTESGGSRGNYGYTF. DNA for the CDR3: TGTGCCAGCAGCACCGAATCTGGGGGGTCCCGGGGTAACTATGGCTACACCTTC.

J is TRBJ2-7 and V is TRBV28, with D unresolved. The CDR3 runs 13 residues. Trimming stripped 3 bases from V and 3 bases from J, with 9 bases between. CDR1 MDHEN and CDR2 SYDVKM come from the germline V gene. This chain's CDR3 is CASSLGPNYEQYF. In DNA form, the CDR3 reads TGTGCCAGCAGTTTGGGCCCGAACTACGAGCAGTACTTC.

This chain joins TRBV7-9 and TRBJ2-1, with a possible D match to TRBD2 (5 bases). This CDR3 is built from 14 residues. The V end lost 2 bases, the J end lost 6 bases, and 11 bases lay between the germline ends. The germline V gene has CDR1 SEHNR and CDR2 FQNEAQ (reference sequence). As DNA, the CDR3 is TGTGCCAGCAGCTTAACTAGTACTACCAATGAGCAGTTCTTC. Protein sequence: CASSLTSTTNEQFF.

The chain employs TRBV24-1 and TRBJ1-5; tentatively, D is TRBD1 (6 bases). The CDR3 loop spans 14 amino acids. The germline V gene has CDR1 KGHDR and CDR2 SFDVKD. The V end lost 9 bases, the J end lost 2 bases, and 13 bases lay between the germline ends. The CDR3 region is CATSQGRGNQPQHF. CDR3 in DNA: TGTGCCACCTCACAGGGACGTGGCAATCAGCCCCAGCATTTT.

Of note for this clone: This sample includes further DNA sequences coding for the same CDR3. This chain uses TRBV18 with TRBJ1-5, with a possible D match to TRBD1 (5 bases). Trimming shortened V by 3 bases and J by 1 base, and 7 bases separated the two germline ends. The CDR3 contains 14 residues. The germline V gene encodes CDR1 KGHSH and CDR2 LQKENI. CDR3 sequence: CASSPQGSNQPQHF. CDR3 DNA sequence: TGTGCCAGCTCACCGCAGGGAAGCAATCAGCCCCAGCATTTT.

This chain uses TRBV6-5 with TRBJ2-7, with D possibly being TRBD1 (6 bases). V gave up 2 bases and J gave up 2 bases, with 10 bases separating them. There are 14 residues in the CDR3. CDR1 is MNHEY and CDR2 is SVGAGI in the germline V gene. The CDR3 loop reads CASSYGDITYEQYF. CDR3 nucleotides: TGTGCCAGCAGTTACGGGGACATTACCTACGAGCAGTACTTC.